By frequency in the sample, the clone carrying this TCR beta chain is medium-sized. The antigen remains undetermined. TCRdb redid the calling of the 5' RACE reads with MiXCR, one entry per CDR3 protein. The table shows tens of thousands of distinct CDR3 sequences, with 10% to 12% occurring only once. The data originate from a study of early T cells in non-severe SARS-CoV-2 infection. Whole-study findings and limits: The matching step, a VDJdb search, favored anti-spike CD8 responses and missed private and CD4 specificities.

The length of the CDR3 is 18 residues. V lost 3 bases and J lost 5, with 20 bases in between. Germline loops: CDR1 MGHRA, CDR2 YSYEKL. This specimen consisted of whole blood, obtained at baseline. The TCR sequence derives from an adult who was a healthcare worker with PCR-confirmed SARS-CoV-2 infection or an uninfected control (not recorded which). The chain carries TRBV4-1 and TRBJ1-6; D may be TRBD1 (5 bases). DNA for the CDR3: TGCGCCAGCAGCCAGGAGGCTAAGGGGTATTCGGATAATTCACCCCTCCACTTT. Residues: CASSQEAKGYSDNSPLHF.